This TCR beta chain appears in the sequencing data of a study of T cell changes during pregnancy in multiple sclerosis. There are 12 residues in the CDR3. The germline V gene has CDR1 LNHDA and CDR2 SQIVND (reference sequence). V was clipped by 9 bases and J by 4 bases, with 11 bases between them. Produced via immunoSEQ multiplex PCR; TCRdb's table is partial and in-frame only. Here the sample spans 54,000 or so clones, just over 90% being singletons. The source was CD4+ T cells from peripheral blood mononuclear cells, collected before pregnancy. The V and J genes are TRBV19 and TRBJ2-3, with D tentatively TRBD2 (5 bases). The clonotype comes from a female donor with multiple sclerosis, enrolled in a pregnancy study. The CDR3 protein is CASRGTSDTQYF. The CDR3 DNA reads as TGTGCCAGCCGGGGAACCTCAGATACGCAGTATTTT.